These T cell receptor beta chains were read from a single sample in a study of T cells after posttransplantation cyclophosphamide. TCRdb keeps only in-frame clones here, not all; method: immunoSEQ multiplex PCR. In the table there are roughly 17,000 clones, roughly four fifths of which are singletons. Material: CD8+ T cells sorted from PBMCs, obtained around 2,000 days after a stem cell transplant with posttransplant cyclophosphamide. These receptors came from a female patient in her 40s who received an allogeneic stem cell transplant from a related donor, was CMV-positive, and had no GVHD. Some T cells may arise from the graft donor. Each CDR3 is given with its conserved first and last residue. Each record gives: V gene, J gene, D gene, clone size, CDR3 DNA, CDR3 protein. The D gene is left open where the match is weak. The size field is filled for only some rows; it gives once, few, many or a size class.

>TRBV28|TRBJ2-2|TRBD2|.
TGTGCCGCCGAGCAGCTAGCGGGGGATCCAGGGACCGGGGAGCTGTTTTTT
CAAEQLAGDPGTGELFF
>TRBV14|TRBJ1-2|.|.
TGTGCCAGCAGCCAAGATTCGTACAGTTTGAAAGGCTACACCTTC
CASSQDSYSLKGYTF
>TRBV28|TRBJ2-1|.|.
TGTGCCAGCAGCCCTGTTGGGGGGGCCGCAAATGAGCAGTTCTTC
CASSPVGGAANEQFF
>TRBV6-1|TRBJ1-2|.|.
TGTGCCAGCAGGGCAGGTGTTACATCTAACTATGGCTACACCTTC
CASRAGVTSNYGYTF
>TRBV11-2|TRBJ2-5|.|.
TGTGCCAGCAGCCCCCGGGGGAGCGAGACCCAGTACTTC
CASSPRGSETQYF
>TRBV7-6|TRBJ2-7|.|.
TGTGCCAGCACCGGTACTAGAGATTTCGCCTACGAGCAGTACTTC
CASTGTRDFAYEQYF
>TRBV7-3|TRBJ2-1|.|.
TGTGCCAGCAGCTTTTCCCTAAGCGGGTCGGACAATGAGCAGTTCTTC
CASSFSLSGSDNEQFF
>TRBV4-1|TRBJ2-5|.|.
TGCGCCAGCAGCGCCTGGGACTCACAAGAGACCCAGTACTTC
CASSAWDSQETQYF
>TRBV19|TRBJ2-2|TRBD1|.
TGTGCCAGTAGTATAGGACAGGGGTTCGGGGAGCTGTTTTTT
CASSIGQGFGELFF
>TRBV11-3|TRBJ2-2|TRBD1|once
TGTGCCAGCAGCGACAGAATGGACAGGGGAGACCTCACGGAGCTGTTTTTT
CASSDRMDRGDLTELFF
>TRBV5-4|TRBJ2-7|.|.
TGTGCCAGCAGCGGGGGGGGGCAGGGGACCTACGAGCAGTACTTC
CASSGGGQGTYEQYF
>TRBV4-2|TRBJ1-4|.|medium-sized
TGTGCCAGCGAGGGCGGTTATAATGAAAAACTGTTTTTT
CASEGGYNEKLFF
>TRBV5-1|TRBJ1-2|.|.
TGCGCCAGCAGCCCGGGGAGTTATGGCTACACCTTC
CASSPGSYGYTF
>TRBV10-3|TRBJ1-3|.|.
TGTGCCACCCTGACAGGCTCTGGAAACACCATATATTTT
CATLTGSGNTIYF
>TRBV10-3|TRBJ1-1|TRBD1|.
TGTGCCAAGGGGACAGGAAATGAAGCTTTCTTT
CAKGTGNEAFF
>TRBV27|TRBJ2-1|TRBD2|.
TGTGCCAGCAGTTTATCGACTAGCGGGTGGAGCTCCTACAATGAGCAGTTCTTC
CASSLSTSGWSSYNEQFF
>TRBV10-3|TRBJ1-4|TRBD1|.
TGTGCCATCAGTGAGGGGGACAGCGGGAATGAAAAACTGTTTTTT
CAISEGDSGNEKLFF
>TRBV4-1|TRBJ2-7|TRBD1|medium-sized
TGCGCCAGCAGCCAAAACCGGGACAGCGACGTCTCCGAGCAGTACTTC
CASSQNRDSDVSEQYF
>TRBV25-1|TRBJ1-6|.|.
TGTGCCAGCAGTGATCACCTGTCACAGGGCCCCAATTCACCCCTCCACTTT
CASSDHLSQGPNSPLHF
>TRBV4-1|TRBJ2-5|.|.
TGCGCCAGCAGCCAAGGTAGAGGAGACCAGTACTTC
CASSQGRGDQYF
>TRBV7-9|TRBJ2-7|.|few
TGTGCCAGCAGCCCAGGAGGGTACGAGCAGTACTTC
CASSPGGYEQYF
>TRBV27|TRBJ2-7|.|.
TGTGCCAGCAGTTTATCGGGGCTTGCGAGGGAGCAGTACTTC
CASSLSGLAREQYF
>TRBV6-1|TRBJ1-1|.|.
TGTGCCAGCACCACCCAGACAGAAGTGGACACTGAAGCTTTCTTT
CASTTQTEVDTEAFF